The clone carrying this T cell receptor beta chain was recorded once. The data were taken from a study of blood T cell repertoires in COVID-19. Per the germline V gene, CDR1 is SGHRS and CDR2 is YFSETQ. CDR3 size: 15 residues. The V end was cut by 0 bases, the J end by 1 base, with 11 bases between. Membership in each cohort depended on participant-reported clinical history. Original processing methods: The assay estimated nucleated cells by amplifying reference gene primers. Only in-frame clones appear in the TCRdb table, and some are missing; sequencing was by immunoSEQ multiplex PCR. From that table come the V and J calls and clone size; the DNA was used to work out D and trimming. The sample yields under 300,000 clones, about 85% seen once.

This receptor was identified in a woman aged 30 to 39 with acute COVID-19. The gene calls are TRBV5-1 and TRBJ2-7, with D possibly TRBD2 on 6 matching bases. The sample comprised PBMCs or T cells enriched from blood (not recorded which). The CDR3 region is CASSLAGGQSYEQYF. The DNA of the CDR3 is TGCGCCAGCAGCTTGGCCGGGGGTCAGTCCTACGAGCAGTACTTC.